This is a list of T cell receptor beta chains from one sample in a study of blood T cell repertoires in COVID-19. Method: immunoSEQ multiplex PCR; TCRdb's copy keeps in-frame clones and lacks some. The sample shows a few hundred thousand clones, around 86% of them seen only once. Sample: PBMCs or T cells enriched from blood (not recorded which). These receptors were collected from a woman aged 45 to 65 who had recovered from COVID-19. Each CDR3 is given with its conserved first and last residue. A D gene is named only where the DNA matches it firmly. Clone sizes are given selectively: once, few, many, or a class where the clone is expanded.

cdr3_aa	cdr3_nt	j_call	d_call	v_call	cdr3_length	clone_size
CASSLRLTNEKLFF	TGTGCCAGCAGCCTCAGGCTAACTAATGAAAAACTGTTTTTT	TRBJ1-4	-	TRBV7-2	14	-
CASSPLVQGTEAFF	TGTGCCAGCAGCCCCCTTGTTCAGGGGACTGAAGCTTTCTTT	TRBJ1-1	-	TRBV9	14	-
CAISGQLAPHYGYTF	TGTGCCATCAGTGGCCAGTTGGCTCCCCACTATGGCTACACCTTC	TRBJ1-2	-	TRBV10-3	15	-
CASSSPGQGYNEQFF	TGTGCCAGCAGCAGTCCGGGACAGGGCTACAATGAGCAGTTCTTC	TRBJ2-1	TRBD1	TRBV7-2	15	few
CASSPSSYEQYF	TGTGCCAGCTCTCCTAGCTCCTACGAGCAGTACTTC	TRBJ2-7	-	TRBV18	12	few
CAIGPEIRAGGLAFF	TGTGCCATCGGTCCCGAAATCCGGGCCGGGGGGTTGGCTTTCTTT	TRBJ1-1	-	TRBV10-3	15	-
CASSPSTGIYNEQFF	TGCGCCAGCAGCCCCTCTACAGGGATCTACAATGAGCAGTTCTTC	TRBJ2-1	-	TRBV5-1	15	-
CASSQGMNTEAFF	TGTGCCAGCTCGCAGGGTATGAACACTGAAGCTTTCTTT	TRBJ1-1	-	TRBV6-4	13	-
CASSSDRARGGYTF	TGTGCCAGCAGCTCCGACAGGGCCAGGGGTGGCTACACCTTC	TRBJ1-2	TRBD1	TRBV5-8	14	few
CASSDRALNEKLFF	TGTGCCAGCAGTGACAGGGCGTTGAATGAAAAACTGTTTTTT	TRBJ1-4	-	TRBV2	14	-
CASSLAGGLNEQFF	TGTGCCAGCAGCTTAGCGGGGGGGTTGAATGAGCAGTTCTTC	TRBJ2-1	TRBD2	TRBV11-2	14	-
CASRREYSNKGEKLFF	TGCGCCAGCAGAAGGGAGTATTCTAACAAAGGGGAAAAACTGTTTTTT	TRBJ1-4	-	TRBV5-1	16	-
CASSSSGGNSYEQYF	TGTGCCAGCAGCTCCAGCGGGGGAAACTCCTACGAGCAGTACTTC	TRBJ2-7	TRBD2	TRBV7-2	15	-
CASSQGQGAEKLFF	TGTGCCAGCAGCCAGGGACAGGGAGCTGAAAAACTGTTTTTT	TRBJ1-4	TRBD1	TRBV3-1/TRBV3-2	14	-
CASSLRQGEQFF	TGTGCCAGCTCTCTTAGACAGGGGGAGCAGTTCTTC	TRBJ2-1	TRBD1	TRBV18	12	-
CASSPLAGTQNTEAFF	TGTGCCAGCTCACCTTTGGCCGGGACACAGAACACTGAAGCTTTCTTT	TRBJ1-1	-	TRBV18	16	few
CASTPGQGNGYTF	TGTGCCAGCACCCCGGGACAGGGGAATGGCTACACCTTC	TRBJ1-2	TRBD1	TRBV25-1	13	-
CASSIDREAYGYTF	TGTGCCAGCAGCATAGACAGGGAAGCCTATGGCTACACCTTC	TRBJ1-2	TRBD1	TRBV6-5	14	few
CASSLRYRDRGREAGGYTF	TGTGCCAGCAGTTTACGATACCGGGACAGGGGGCGTGAGGCGGGCGGCTACACCTTC	TRBJ1-2	TRBD1	TRBV27	19	-
CASSTSTGGNQPQHF	-	TRBJ1-5	-	TRBV27	15	-
CSASGVGTGGTGELFF	TGCAGCGCATCCGGCGTCGGGACAGGGGGCACCGGGGAGCTGTTTTTT	TRBJ2-2	TRBD1	TRBV29-1	16	-
CAWRTSGTGELFF	TGTGCCTGGAGAACTAGCGGGACCGGGGAGCTGTTTTTT	TRBJ2-2	TRBD2	TRBV30	13	-
CASSGDSLGTSGGGGTQYF	TGTGCCAGCAGCGGCGATAGCTTAGGGACTAGCGGGGGAGGGGGGACCCAGTACTTC	TRBJ2-5	TRBD2	TRBV5-4	19	-
CASSGSQVVRPTQYF	TGTGCCAGCAGCGGAAGTCAGGTAGTACGTCCGACCCAGTACTTC	TRBJ2-5	-	TRBV6-5	15	-
CASSLANGELFF	TGTGCCAGCAGCTTAGCCAACGGGGAGCTGTTTTTT	TRBJ2-2	-	TRBV7-2	12	once
CASSSSVAYQETQYF	TGTGCCAGCAGCTCTAGCGTTGCGTACCAAGAGACCCAGTACTTC	TRBJ2-5	-	TRBV7-2	15	once
CASKASGTGDEKLFF	TGTGCCAGCAAAGCTTCCGGGACAGGGGATGAAAAACTGTTTTTT	TRBJ1-4	TRBD1	TRBV6-5	15	-
CAMSTSGALYEQFF	TGTGCCATGTCGACTAGCGGAGCCTTGTATGAGCAGTTCTTC	TRBJ2-1	TRBD2	TRBV2	14	-
CASSLEPRSADTQYF	TGCGCCAGCAGCTTGGAGCCTAGGAGTGCAGATACGCAGTATTTT	TRBJ2-3	-	TRBV5-1	15	few
CASRQGGQPGNTEAFF	TGTGCCAGCAGACAAGGCGGGCAACCGGGGAACACTGAAGCTTTCTTT	TRBJ1-1	-	TRBV5-5	16	-
CASSVRQGRVDGYTF	TGCGCCAGCAGCGTTCGACAGGGGAGAGTCGACGGCTACACCTTC	TRBJ1-2	TRBD1	TRBV5-1	15	few
CAWSVILGAGLNTGELFF	TGTGCCTGGAGTGTCATTTTAGGGGCGGGGTTAAACACCGGGGAGCTGTTTTTT	TRBJ2-2	-	TRBV30	18	-
CASSPGVYGYTF	TGTGCCAGCAGCCCAGGGGTCTATGGCTACACCTTC	TRBJ1-2	-	TRBV5-5	12	-
CASSQGSYEQYF	TGTGCCAGCAGCCAGGGTTCCTACGAGCAGTACTTC	TRBJ2-7	-	TRBV7-9	12	-
CASSGGLGAGTDTQYF	TGTGCCAGCAGCGGGGGGCTGGGCGCCGGCACAGATACGCAGTATTTT	TRBJ2-3	-	TRBV9	16	-
CRTGNNSPLHF	TGCAGGACAGGGAATAATTCACCCCTCCACTTT	TRBJ1-6	TRBD1	TRBV29-1	11	-
CASSLGLDSYEQYF	TGTGCCAGCAGCTTGGGCCTCGACTCCTACGAGCAGTACTTC	TRBJ2-7	-	TRBV7-2	14	once
CASSGDRGLTEAFF	TGCGCCAGCAGCGGGGACAGGGGGCTGACTGAAGCTTTCTTT	TRBJ1-1	TRBD1	TRBV5-1	14	-
CASSFPDRPGEKLFF	TGTGCCAGCAGTTTCCCCGACCGACCAGGGGAAAAACTGTTTTTT	TRBJ1-4	-	TRBV28	15	-
CASSLRQGADGYTF	TGTGCCAGCAGCTTAAGGCAGGGGGCAGATGGCTACACCTTC	TRBJ1-2	TRBD1	TRBV7-9	14	-
CASREGQGANTGELFF	TGTGCCAGCAGAGAGGGACAGGGCGCGAACACCGGGGAGCTGTTTTTT	TRBJ2-2	TRBD1	TRBV5-5	16	-
CASSIGLARSYEQYF	TGTGCCAGTAGTATAGGGCTAGCCCGCTCCTACGAGCAGTACTTC	TRBJ2-7	-	TRBV19	15	-
CASSFVYETGPRF	TGTGCCAGCAGTTTCGTTTACGAGACAGGGCCCAGGTTC	TRBJ1-2	TRBD1	TRBV28	13	-
CASSPKGNVGNTIYF	TGTGCCAGCAGCCCAAAGGGGAACGTAGGAAACACCATATATTTT	TRBJ1-3	-	TRBV7-3	15	-
CASSQEGRLISGNTIYF	TGTGCCAGCAGCCAAGAGGGCAGACTAATCTCTGGAAACACCATATATTTT	TRBJ1-3	-	TRBV3-1/TRBV3-2	17	-